Sequencing of this T cell receptor (beta chain) was carried out in a study of T-cell reconstitution after alpha-beta-depleted transplantation in children. CDR1 is SGHTA and CDR2 is FQGNSA in the germline V gene. Trimming removed 5 bases from V and 1 base from J, with 11 bases in between. The CDR3 runs 15 residues. During its preparation, the TCRbeta library received unique molecular identifiers. TCRdb used MiXCR to reprocess the PCR reads, holding one entry per CDR3 protein. The repertoire holds some 240,000 distinct CDR3 sequences, with about 9.6% as singletons. This clonotype has just a few counts. Sequenced here: PBMCs from the stem cell graft donor, sampled from the stem cell graft. The clonotype originates from a human donor who donated a stem cell graft to a child with SCID. The genes are TRBV7-2 and TRBJ2-2; no reliable D call. The CDR3 nucleotides read TGTGCCAGCAGCCTCCAGGCTCAGAACACCGGGGAGCTGTTTTTT. As protein: CASSLQAQNTGELFF. The full variable domain, completed using reference TRBV7-2 and TRBJ2-2, is GAGVSQSPSNKVTEKGKDVELRCDPISGHTALYWYRQSLGQGLEFLIYFQGNSAPDKSGLPSDRFSAERTGGSVSTLTIQRTQQEDSAVYLCASSLQAQNTGELFFGEGSRLTVL.